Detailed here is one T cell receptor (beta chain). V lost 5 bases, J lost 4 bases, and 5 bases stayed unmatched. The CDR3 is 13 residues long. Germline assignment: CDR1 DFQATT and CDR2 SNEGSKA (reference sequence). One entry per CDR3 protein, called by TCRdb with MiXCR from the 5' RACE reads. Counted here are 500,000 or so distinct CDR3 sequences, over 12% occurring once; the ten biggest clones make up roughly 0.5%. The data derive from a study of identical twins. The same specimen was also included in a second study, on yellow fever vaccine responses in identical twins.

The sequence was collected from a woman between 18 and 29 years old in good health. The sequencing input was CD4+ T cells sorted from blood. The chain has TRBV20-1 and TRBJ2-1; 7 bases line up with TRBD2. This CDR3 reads CSALADAYNEQFF. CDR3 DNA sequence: TGCAGTGCTCTAGCGGACGCGTACAATGAGCAGTTCTTC.